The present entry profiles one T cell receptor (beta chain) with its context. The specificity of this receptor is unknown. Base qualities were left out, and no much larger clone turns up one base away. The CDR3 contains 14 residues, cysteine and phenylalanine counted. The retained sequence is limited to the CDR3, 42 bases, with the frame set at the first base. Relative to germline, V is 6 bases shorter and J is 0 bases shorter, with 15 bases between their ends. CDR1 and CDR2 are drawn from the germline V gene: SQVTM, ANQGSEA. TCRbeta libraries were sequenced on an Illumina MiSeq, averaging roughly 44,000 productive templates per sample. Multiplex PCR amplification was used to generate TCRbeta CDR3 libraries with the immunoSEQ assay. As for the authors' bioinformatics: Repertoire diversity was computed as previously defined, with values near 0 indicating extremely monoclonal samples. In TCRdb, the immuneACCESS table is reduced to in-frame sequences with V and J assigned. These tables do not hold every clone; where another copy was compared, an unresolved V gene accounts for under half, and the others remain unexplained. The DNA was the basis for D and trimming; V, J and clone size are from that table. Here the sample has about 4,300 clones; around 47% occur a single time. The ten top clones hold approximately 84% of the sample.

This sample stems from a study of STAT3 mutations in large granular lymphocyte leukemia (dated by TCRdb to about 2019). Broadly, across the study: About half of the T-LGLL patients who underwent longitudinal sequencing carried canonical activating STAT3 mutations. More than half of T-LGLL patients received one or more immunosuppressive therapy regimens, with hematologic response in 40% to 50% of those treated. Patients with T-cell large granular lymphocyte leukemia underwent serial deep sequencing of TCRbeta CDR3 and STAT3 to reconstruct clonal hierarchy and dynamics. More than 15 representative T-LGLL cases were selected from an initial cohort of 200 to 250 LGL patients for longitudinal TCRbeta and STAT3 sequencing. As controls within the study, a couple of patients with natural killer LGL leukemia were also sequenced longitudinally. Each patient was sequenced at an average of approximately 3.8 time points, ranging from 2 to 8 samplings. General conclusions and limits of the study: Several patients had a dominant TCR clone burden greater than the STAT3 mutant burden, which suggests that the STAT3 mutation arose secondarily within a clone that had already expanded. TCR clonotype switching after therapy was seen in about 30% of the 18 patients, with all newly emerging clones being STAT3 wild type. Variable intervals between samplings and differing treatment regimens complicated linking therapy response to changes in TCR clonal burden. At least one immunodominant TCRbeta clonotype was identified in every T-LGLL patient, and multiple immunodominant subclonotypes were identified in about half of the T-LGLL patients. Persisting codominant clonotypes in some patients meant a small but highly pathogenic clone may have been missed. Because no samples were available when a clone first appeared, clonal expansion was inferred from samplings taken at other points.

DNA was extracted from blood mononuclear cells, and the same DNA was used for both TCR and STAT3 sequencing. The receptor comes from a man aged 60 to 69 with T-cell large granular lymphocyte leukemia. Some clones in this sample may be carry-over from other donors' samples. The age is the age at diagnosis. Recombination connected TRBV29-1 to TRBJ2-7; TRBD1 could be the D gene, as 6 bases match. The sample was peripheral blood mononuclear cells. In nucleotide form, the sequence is TGCAGCGTCACAGGGATGCATAGCTCCTACGAGCAGTACTTC. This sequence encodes CSVTGMHSSYEQYF.